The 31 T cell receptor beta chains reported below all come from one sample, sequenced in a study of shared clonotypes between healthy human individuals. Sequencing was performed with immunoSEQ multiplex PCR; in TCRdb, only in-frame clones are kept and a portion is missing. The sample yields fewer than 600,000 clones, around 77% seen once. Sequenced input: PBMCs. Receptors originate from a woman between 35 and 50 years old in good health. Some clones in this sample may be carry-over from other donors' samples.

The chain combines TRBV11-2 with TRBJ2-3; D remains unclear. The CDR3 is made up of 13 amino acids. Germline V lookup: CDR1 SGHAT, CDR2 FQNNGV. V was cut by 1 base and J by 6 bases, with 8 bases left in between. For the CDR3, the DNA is TGTGCCAGCAGCTTAGCTCCGTCGGATACGCAGTATTTT. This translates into CASSLAPSDTQYF.

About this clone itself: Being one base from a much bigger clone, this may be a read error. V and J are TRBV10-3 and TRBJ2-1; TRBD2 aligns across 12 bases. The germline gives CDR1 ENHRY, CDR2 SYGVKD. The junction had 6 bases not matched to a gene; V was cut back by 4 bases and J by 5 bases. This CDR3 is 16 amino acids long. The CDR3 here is CAISATSGRKDNEQFF. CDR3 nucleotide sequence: TGTGCCATCAGTGCCACTAGCGGGAGGAAGGACAATGAGCAGTTCTTC.

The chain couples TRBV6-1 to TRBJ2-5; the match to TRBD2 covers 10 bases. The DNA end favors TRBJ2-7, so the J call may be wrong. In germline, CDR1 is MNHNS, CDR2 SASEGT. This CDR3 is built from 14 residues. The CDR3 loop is CATPGTSASYEQYF. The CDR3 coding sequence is TGTGCCACCCCCGGGACTAGCGCCTCCTACGAGCAGTACTTC.

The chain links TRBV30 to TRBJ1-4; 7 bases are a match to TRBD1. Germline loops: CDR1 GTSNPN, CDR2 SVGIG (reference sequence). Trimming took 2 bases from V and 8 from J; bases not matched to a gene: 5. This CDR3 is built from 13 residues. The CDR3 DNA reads TGTGCCTGGAGTACCGACAGGGAGGAAAAACTGTTTTTT. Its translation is CAWSTDREEKLFF.

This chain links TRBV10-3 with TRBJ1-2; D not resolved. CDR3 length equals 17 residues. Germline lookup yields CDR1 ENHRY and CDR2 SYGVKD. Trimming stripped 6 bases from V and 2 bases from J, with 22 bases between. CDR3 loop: CAIRVSSLIKPNYGYTF. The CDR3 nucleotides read TGTGCCATCAGAGTTTCCAGCCTGATAAAGCCCAACTATGGCTACACCTTC.

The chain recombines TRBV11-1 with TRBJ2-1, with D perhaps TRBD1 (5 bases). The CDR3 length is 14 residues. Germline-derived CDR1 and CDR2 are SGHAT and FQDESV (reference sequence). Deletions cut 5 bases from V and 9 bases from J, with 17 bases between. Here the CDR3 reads CASSPDTLGGEQFF. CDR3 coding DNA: TGTGCCAGCAGCCCGGACACCTTGGGCGGTGAGCAGTTCTTC. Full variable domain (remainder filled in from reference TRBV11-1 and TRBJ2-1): EAEVAQSPRYKITEKSQAVAFWCDPISGHATLYWYRQILGQGPELLVQFQDESVVDDSQLPKDRFSAERLKGVDSTLKIQPAELGDSAMYLCASSPDTLGGEQFFGPGTRLTVL.

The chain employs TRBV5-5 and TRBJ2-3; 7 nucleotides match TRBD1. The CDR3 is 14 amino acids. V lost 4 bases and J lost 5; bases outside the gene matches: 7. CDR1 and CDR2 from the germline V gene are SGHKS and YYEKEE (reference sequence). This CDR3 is CASSPQGMGDTQYF. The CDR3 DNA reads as TGTGCCAGCAGCCCACAGGGGATGGGAGATACGCAGTATTTT. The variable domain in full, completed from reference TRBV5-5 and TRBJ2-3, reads DAGVTQSPTHLIKTRGQQVTLRCSPISGHKSVSWYQQVLGQGPQFIFQYYEKEERGRGNFPDRFSARQFPNYSSELNVNALLLGDSALYLCASSPQGMGDTQYFGPGTRLTVL.

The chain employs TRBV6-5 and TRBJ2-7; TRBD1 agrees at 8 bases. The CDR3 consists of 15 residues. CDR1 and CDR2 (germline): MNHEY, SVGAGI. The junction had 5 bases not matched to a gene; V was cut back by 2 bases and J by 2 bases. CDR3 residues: CASSYHATGAYEQYF. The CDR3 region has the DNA TGTGCCAGCAGTTACCACGCGACAGGGGCCTACGAGCAGTACTTC.

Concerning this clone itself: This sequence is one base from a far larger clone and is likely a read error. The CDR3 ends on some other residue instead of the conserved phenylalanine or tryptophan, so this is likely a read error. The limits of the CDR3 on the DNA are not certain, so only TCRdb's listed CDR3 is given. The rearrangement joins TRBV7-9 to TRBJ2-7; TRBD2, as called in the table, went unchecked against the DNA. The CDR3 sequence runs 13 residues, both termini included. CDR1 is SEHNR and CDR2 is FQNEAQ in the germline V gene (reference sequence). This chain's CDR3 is CASSFGTSRRWYL.

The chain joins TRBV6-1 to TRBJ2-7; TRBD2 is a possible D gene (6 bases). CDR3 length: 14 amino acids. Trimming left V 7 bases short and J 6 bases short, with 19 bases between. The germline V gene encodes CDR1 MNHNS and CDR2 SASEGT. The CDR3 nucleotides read TGTGCCAGCAATTATGAAGCGGGTTACTGCGAGCAGTACTTC. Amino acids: CASNYEAGYCEQYF.

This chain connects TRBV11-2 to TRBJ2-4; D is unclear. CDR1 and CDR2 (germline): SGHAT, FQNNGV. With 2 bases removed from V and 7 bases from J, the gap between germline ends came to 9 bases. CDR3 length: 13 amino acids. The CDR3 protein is CASSLIGINIQYF. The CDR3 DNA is TGTGCCAGCAGCTTAATAGGGATTAACATTCAGTACTTC.

The CDR3 loop is CAISVQRENEQFF. The DNA for the CDR3 is TGTGCCATCAGCGTCCAGCGGGAGAATGAGCAGTTCTTC. This chain links TRBV10-3 with TRBJ2-1; 8 nucleotides match TRBD2. The V and J ends lost 6 bases and 7 bases, in that order; junction bases with no gene match: 5. Germline CDR1 is ENHRY and CDR2 is SYGVKD. The CDR3 contains 13 residues.

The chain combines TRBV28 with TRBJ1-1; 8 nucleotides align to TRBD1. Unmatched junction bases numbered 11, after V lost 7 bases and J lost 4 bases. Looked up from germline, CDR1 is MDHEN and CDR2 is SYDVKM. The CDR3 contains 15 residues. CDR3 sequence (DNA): TGTGCCAGCAAGGACCAGGGGGCTGGGGTCACTGAAGCTTTCTTT. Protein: CASKDQGAGVTEAFF.

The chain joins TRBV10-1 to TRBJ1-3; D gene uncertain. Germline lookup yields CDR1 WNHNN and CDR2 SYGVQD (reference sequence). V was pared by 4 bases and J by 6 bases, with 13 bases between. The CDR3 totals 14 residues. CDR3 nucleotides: TGCGCCAGCAGTGGCGTCTTTGACAAAAACACCATATATTTT. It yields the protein CASSGVFDKNTIYF.

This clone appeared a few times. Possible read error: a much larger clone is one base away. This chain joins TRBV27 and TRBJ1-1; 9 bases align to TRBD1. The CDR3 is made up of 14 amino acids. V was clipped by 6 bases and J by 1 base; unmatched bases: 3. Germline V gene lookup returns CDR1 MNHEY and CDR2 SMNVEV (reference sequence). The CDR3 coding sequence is TGTGCCAGCAGCCCGGGACAGGGGAACACTGAAGCTTTCTTT. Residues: CASSPGQGNTEAFF.

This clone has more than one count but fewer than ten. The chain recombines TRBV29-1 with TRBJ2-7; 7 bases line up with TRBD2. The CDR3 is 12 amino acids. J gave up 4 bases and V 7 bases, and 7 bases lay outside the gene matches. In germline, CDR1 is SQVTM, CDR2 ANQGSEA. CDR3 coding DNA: TGCAGCGCCGAATCTAGCGGTTACGAGCAGTACTTC. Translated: CSAESSGYEQYF.

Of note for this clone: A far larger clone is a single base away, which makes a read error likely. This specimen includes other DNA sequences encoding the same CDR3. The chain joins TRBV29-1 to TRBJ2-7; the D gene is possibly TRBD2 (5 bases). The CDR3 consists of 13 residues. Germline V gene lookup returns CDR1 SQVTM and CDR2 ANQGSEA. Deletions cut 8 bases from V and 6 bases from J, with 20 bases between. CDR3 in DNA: TGCAGCTTCCGGGAAGGTCCGTTCGGCGAGCAGTACTTC. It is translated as CSFREGPFGEQYF.

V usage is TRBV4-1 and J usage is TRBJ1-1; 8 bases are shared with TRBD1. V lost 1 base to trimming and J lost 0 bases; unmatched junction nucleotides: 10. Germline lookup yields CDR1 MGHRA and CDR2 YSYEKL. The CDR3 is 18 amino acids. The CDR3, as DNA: TGCGCCAGCAGCCAAGTTAGACAGGGGAGCTACATGAACACTGAAGCTTTCTTT. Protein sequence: CASSQVRQGSYMNTEAFF.

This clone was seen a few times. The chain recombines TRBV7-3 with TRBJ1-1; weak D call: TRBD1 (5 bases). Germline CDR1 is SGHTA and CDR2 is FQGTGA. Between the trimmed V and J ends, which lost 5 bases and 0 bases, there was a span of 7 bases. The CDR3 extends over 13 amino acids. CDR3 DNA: TGTGCCAGCAGCCGGGACTTGAACACTGAAGCTTTCTTT. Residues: CASSRDLNTEAFF.

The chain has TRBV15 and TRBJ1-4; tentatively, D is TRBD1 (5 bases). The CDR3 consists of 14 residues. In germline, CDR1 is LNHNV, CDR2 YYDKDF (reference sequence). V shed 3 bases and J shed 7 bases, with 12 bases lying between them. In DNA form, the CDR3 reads TGTGCCACCAGCAGGGGGCAGGGCGGTGAAAAACTGTTTTTT. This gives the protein CATSRGQGGEKLFF.

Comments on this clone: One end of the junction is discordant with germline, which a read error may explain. This chain's CDR3 is CASSPGLGQGSNKQFF. CDR3 nucleotides: TGTGCCAGCTCACCAGGTTTGGGACAGGGGAGCAATAAGCAGTTCTTC. J is TRBJ2-1 and V is TRBV18, with TRBD1 identical over 10 bases. The CDR3 is 16 residues long. Looked up from germline, CDR1 is KGHSH and CDR2 is LQKENI.

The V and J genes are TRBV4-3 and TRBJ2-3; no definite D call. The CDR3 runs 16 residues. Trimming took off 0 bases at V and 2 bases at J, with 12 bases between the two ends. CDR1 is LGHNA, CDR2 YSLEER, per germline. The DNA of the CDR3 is TGCGCCAGCAGCCAAGATAATGGGCCCATCACAGATACGCAGTATTTT. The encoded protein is CASSQDNGPITDTQYF.

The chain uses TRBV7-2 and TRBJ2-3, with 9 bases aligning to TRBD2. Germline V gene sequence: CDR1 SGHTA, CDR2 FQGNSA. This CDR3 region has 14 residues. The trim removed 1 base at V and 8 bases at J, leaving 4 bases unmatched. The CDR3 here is CASSLDLAGFTQYF. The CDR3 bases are TGTGCCAGCAGCTTAGACCTAGCGGGGTTTACGCAGTATTTT.

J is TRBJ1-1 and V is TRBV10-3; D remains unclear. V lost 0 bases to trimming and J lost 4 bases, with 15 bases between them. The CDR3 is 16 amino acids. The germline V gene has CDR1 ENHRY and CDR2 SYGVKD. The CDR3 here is CAISESMRAIGTEAFF. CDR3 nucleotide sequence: TGTGCCATCAGTGAGTCGATGCGGGCGATCGGCACTGAAGCTTTCTTT.

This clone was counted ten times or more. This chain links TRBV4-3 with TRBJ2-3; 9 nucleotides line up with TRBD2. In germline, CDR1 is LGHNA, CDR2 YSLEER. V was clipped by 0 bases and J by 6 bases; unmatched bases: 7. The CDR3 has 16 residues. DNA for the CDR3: TGCGCCAGCAGCCAAGAAGGGGCTAGCGGGGCGGATACGCAGTATTTT. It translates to CASSQEGASGADTQYF.

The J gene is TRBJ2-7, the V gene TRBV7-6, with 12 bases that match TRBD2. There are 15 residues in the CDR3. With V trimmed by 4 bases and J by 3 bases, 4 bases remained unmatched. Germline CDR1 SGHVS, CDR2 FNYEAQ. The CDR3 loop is CASSYLAGGVYEQYF. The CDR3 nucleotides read TGTGCCAGCAGCTATCTAGCGGGAGGGGTCTACGAGCAGTACTTC.

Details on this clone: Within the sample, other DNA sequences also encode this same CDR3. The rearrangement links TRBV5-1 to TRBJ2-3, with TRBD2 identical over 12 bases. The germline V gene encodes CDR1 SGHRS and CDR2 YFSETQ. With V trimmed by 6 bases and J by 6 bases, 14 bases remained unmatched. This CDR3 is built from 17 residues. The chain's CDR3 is CASTLRASGRVTDTQYF. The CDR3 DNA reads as TGCGCCAGCACCCTAAGGGCTAGCGGGAGGGTTACGGATACGCAGTATTTT.

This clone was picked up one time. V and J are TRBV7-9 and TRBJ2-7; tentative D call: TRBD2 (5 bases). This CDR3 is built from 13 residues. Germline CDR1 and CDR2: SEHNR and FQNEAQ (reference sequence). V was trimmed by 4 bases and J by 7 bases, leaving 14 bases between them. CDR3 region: CASSSGLAKEQYF. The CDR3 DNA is TGTGCCAGCAGCTCCGGACTGGCGAAGGAGCAGTACTTC.

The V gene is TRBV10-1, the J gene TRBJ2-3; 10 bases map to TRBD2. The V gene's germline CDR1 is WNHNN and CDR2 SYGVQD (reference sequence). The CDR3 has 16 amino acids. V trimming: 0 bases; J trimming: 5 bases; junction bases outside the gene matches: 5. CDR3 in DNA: TGCGCCAGCAGTGAGTCTCCTAGCGGGAGTGGAGATACGCAGTATTTT. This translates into CASSESPSGSGDTQYF.

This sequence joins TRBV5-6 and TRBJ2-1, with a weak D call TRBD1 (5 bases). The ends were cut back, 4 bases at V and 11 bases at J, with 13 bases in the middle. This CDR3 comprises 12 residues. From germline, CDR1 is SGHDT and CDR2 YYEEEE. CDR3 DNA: TGTGCCAGCAGCCGACTGCAGGGTAAGCAGTTCTTC. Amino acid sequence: CASSRLQGKQFF.

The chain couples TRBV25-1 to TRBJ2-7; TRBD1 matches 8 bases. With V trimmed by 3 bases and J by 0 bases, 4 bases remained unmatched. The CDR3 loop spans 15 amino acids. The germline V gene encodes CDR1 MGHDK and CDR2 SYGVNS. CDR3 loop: CASSEGQADSYEQYF. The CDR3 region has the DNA TGTGCCAGCAGTGAGGGACAGGCGGACTCCTACGAGCAGTACTTC.